This is a list of T cell receptor beta chains from one sample in a study of vaccination and CD4 T cells after COVID-19. For these TCRs, the target antigens are not known. MiXCR, applied by TCRdb to the PCR reads, yields one record per CDR3 protein. The sample holds 10,000 or so distinct CDR3 sequences, more than 35% seen once. Sequencing was carried out using CD4+ T cells from blood, cultured in vitro. All receptors derive from a human donor in good health. CDR3s include the opening cysteine and the closing phenylalanine or tryptophan. The D gene is left open where the match is weak. Expanded clones are given a class, and other clones once, few, many or no size at all.

V: TRBV6-2/TRBV6-3; size: few; J: TRBJ2-7; D: .; CDR3: CASSYSSEQYF; DNA: TGTGCCAGCAGTTACTCGAGCGAGCAGTACTTC
V: TRBV27; size: .; J: TRBJ1-2; D: .; CDR3: CASSLEGNYGYTF; DNA: TGTGCCAGCAGTTTGGAGGGGAACTATGGCTACACCTTC
V: TRBV6-1; size: few; J: TRBJ1-2; D: TRBD1; CDR3: CASRRRTGGGYTF; DNA: TGTGCCAGCAGAAGAAGGACAGGGGGCGGCTACACCTTC
V: TRBV19; size: .; J: TRBJ1-1; D: .; CDR3: CASSTGPNTEAFF; DNA: TGTGCCAGTAGCACCGGGCCGAACACTGAAGCTTTCTTT
V: TRBV6-9; size: .; J: TRBJ1-6; D: TRBD1; CDR3: CASTQGGRGSPLHF; DNA: TGTGCCAGCACCCAGGGGGGGAGAGGGTCACCCCTCCACTTT
V: TRBV5-5; size: once; J: TRBJ2-7; D: TRBD2; CDR3: CASSLTSGRPGYEQYF; DNA: TGTGCCAGCAGCCTGACTAGCGGGAGACCCGGCTACGAGCAGTACTTC
V: TRBV9; size: few; J: TRBJ2-5; D: .; CDR3: CASSPRTGETQYF; DNA: TGTGCCAGCAGCCCACGGACGGGAGAGACCCAGTACTTC
V: TRBV7-8; size: .; J: TRBJ1-1; D: .; CDR3: CASSLMVNTEAFF; DNA: TGTGCCAGCAGCTTAATGGTGAACACTGAAGCTTTCTTT
V: TRBV6-2/TRBV6-3; size: .; J: TRBJ2-3; D: TRBD1; CDR3: CASSQGAGTQYF; DNA: TGTGCCAGCAGTCAGGGGGCTGGTACGCAGTATTTT
V: TRBV19; size: .; J: TRBJ1-2; D: .; CDR3: CASSIGPTGLYGYTF; DNA: TGTGCCAGTAGTATCGGACCTACCGGGTTGTATGGCTACACCTTC
V: TRBV24-1; size: few; J: TRBJ2-7; D: TRBD1; CDR3: CATSDLRTGDEQYF; DNA: TGTGCCACCAGTGACTTGAGGACAGGGGACGAGCAGTACTTC
V: TRBV27; size: once; J: TRBJ2-7; D: TRBD1; CDR3: CASSLSTGSSYEQYF; DNA: TGTGCCAGCAGTTTATCGACAGGGAGCTCCTACGAGCAGTACTTC
V: TRBV6-1; size: .; J: TRBJ2-1; D: TRBD2; CDR3: CASSPWTSHNEQFF; DNA: TGTGCCAGCAGTCCGTGGACTAGTCACAATGAGCAGTTCTTC
V: TRBV20-1; size: .; J: TRBJ2-7; D: TRBD2; CDR3: CSASRLAGSNSLEQYF; DNA: TGCAGTGCTAGCCGGCTAGCGGGATCTAATTCCCTCGAGCAGTACTTC
V: TRBV5-1; size: .; J: TRBJ2-7; D: TRBD2; CDR3: CASSATSGPVGEQYF; DNA: TGCGCCAGCAGCGCCACTAGCGGGCCTGTTGGTGAGCAGTACTTC
V: TRBV24-1; size: .; J: TRBJ2-2; D: .; CDR3: CATRAAAGELFF; DNA: TGTGCCACCAGAGCGGCGGCCGGGGAGCTGTTTTTT
V: TRBV6-1; size: .; J: TRBJ1-1; D: TRBD1; CDR3: CASSERGDRGGTEAFF; DNA: TGTGCCAGCAGTGAACGGGGAGACAGGGGTGGAACTGAAGCTTTCTTT